One and the same sample provided the 14 T cell receptor beta chains below, sequenced in a study of Ad26.COV2.S vaccination and SARS-CoV-2 variants. Profiling relied on immunoSEQ multiplex PCR, and the TCRdb table lists in-frame clones only, not all of them. The table includes about 350,000 clones, around 84% detected once. Treatment denoted: some 20 received Ad26.COV2.S at low or high dose, single or two shots; about five received placebo; per-sample allocation not given. The study sampled participants on day 63 after the first vaccine or placebo injection. Specimen: peripheral blood, collected in a trial of Ad26.COV2.S vaccine versus placebo. These receptors all come from a person aged 18-65 years who received the Ad26.COV2.S COVID-19 vaccine or a placebo.

The gene calls are TRBV6-5 and TRBJ1-2; TRBD1 aligns across 12 bases. This CDR3 contains 13 residues. The trim removed 8 bases at V and 7 bases at J, leaving 5 bases unmatched. The germline V gene has CDR1 MNHEY and CDR2 SVGAGI. CDR3 in amino acids: CASGTGGLFGYTF. For the CDR3, the DNA is TGTGCCAGCGGGACAGGGGGCTTGTTTGGCTACACCTTC.

The chain links TRBV28 to TRBJ1-2, with D possibly matching TRBD1 (5 bases). This CDR3 region has 14 residues. Germline CDR1 reads MDHEN; CDR2 reads SYDVKM. Trimming cost V 6 bases and J 8 bases, with 19 bases left between them. CDR3 in amino acids: CASSPQRRGIGYTF. In nucleotides, the CDR3 is TGTGCCAGCAGCCCTCAGAGGAGGGGAATCGGCTACACCTTC.

The chain carries TRBV5-1 and TRBJ2-7; no clear D. Germline assignment: CDR1 SGHRS and CDR2 YFSETQ. V lost 3 bases and J 3 bases, leaving 7 bases between the germline ends. CDR3 length equals 12 residues. CDR3 coding DNA: TGCGCCAGCAGCTCAGAGATCTACGAGCAGTACTTC. Protein sequence: CASSSEIYEQYF.

The chain has TRBV19 and TRBJ1-4; TRBD1 matches at 10 bases. V trimming: 3 bases; J trimming: 5 bases; junction bases outside the gene matches: 12. The germline CDR1 and CDR2 sequences are LNHDA and SQIVND (reference sequence). The CDR3 totals 18 residues. This CDR3 is CASSIQGQGYSKNEKLFF. In nucleotides, the CDR3 is TGTGCCAGTAGTATCCAGGGACAGGGGTACTCAAAGAATGAAAAACTGTTTTTT.

This clone was picked up one time. CDR3 in amino acids: CASSRTGRELFF. In DNA form, the CDR3 reads TGTGCCAGCAGTCGGACAGGGAGGGAGCTGTTTTTT. The chain recombines TRBV2 with TRBJ2-2; 8 bases are shared with TRBD1. Germline V lookup: CDR1 SNHLY, CDR2 FYNNEI. V gave up 5 bases and J gave up 9 bases; unmatched junction bases: 2. The length of the CDR3 is 12 residues.

This CDR3 reads CASSKYRVNSPLHF. CDR3 bases: TGTGCCAGCAGTAAGTACAGGGTTAATTCACCCCTCCACTTT. The chain employs TRBV27 and TRBJ1-6; the D gene is possibly TRBD1 (6 bases). This CDR3 has 14 amino acids. Germline V gene lookup returns CDR1 MNHEY and CDR2 SMNVEV (reference sequence). V lost 5 bases, J lost 6 bases, and 11 bases lay in between.

This chain connects TRBV27 to TRBJ1-2; D may be TRBD1 (5 bases). Trimming took off 6 bases at V and 4 bases at J, with 12 bases between the two ends. CDR3 length: 13 residues. The V gene's germline CDR1 is MNHEY and CDR2 SMNVEV (reference sequence). CDR3 coding DNA: TGTGCCAGCAGCCCCGAGGGGTCCTATGGCTACACCTTC. Translating gives CASSPEGSYGYTF.

A few counts support this clone. J is TRBJ2-1 and V is TRBV28; no reliable D call. Germline V gene sequence: CDR1 MDHEN, CDR2 SYDVKM. The V gene lost 5 bases and the J gene lost 4 bases, with 9 bases spanning the gap. The length of the CDR3 is 13 residues. The CDR3 region is CASSATGYNEQFF. CDR3 nucleotide sequence: TGTGCCAGCAGTGCGACCGGTTACAATGAGCAGTTCTTC.

This clone was found once. The J gene is TRBJ2-1, the V gene TRBV7-9; the D is unclear. The CDR3 runs 14 residues. V lost 2 bases and J 0 bases, leaving 5 bases between the germline ends. Germline V gene data show CDR1 as SEHNR and CDR2 as FQNEAQ (reference sequence). CDR3 region: CASSLTYSYNEQFF. The CDR3 DNA reads TGTGCCAGCAGCTTAACTTACTCCTACAATGAGCAGTTCTTC.

This clone was seen a single time. V and J are TRBV7-2 and TRBJ2-2; 9 bases are a match to TRBD1. The V gene's germline CDR1 is SGHTA and CDR2 FQGNSA. This CDR3 is built from 14 residues. With V trimmed by 0 bases and J by 16 bases, 9 bases remained unmatched. CDR3 in DNA: TGTGCCAGCAGCTTAGCGGACAGGGGACCCCCTGGGTTTTTT. Its translation is CASSLADRGPPGFF.

V usage is TRBV4-3 and J usage is TRBJ2-7, with D possibly matching TRBD1 (6 bases). V dropped 0 bases and J dropped 5 bases, with 14 bases sitting between them. The CDR3 sequence is 15 residues long. Germline assignment: CDR1 LGHNA and CDR2 YSLEER. The CDR3: CASSQEGAGTDEQYF. CDR3 coding DNA: TGCGCCAGCAGCCAAGAGGGGGCAGGAACGGACGAGCAGTACTTC.

The chain joins TRBV3-1 (or the pseudogene TRBV3-2) to TRBJ2-5; TRBD1 aligns across 10 bases. The V segment lost 3 bases and the J segment 2 bases; nucleotides outside the gene matches: 6. Germline V gene sequence: CDR1 LGHDT, CDR2 YNNKEL (reference sequence). The CDR3 runs to 16 residues. The CDR3 region is CASSHLRDRGQETQYF. In DNA form, the CDR3 reads TGTGCCAGCAGCCATCTCCGGGACAGGGGACAAGAGACCCAGTACTTC.

This chain uses TRBV6-5 with TRBJ1-1; possible D gene TRBD1, 6 bases. The germline gives CDR1 MNHEY, CDR2 SVGAGI. The CDR3 has 16 amino acids. Trimming stripped 0 bases from V and 3 bases from J, with 14 bases between. The CDR3 reads CASSYSRGGRDTEAFF. In DNA, the CDR3 is TGTGCCAGCAGTTACTCGAGGGGGGGGAGGGACACTGAAGCTTTCTTT.

The chain links TRBV6-5 to TRBJ2-3, with D maybe TRBD2 (6 bases). V lost 6 bases and J lost 5, with 9 bases in between. Germline loops: CDR1 MNHEY, CDR2 SVGAGI. The CDR3 spans 12 residues. The chain's CDR3 is CASRVGGDTQYF. The CDR3 region has the DNA TGTGCCAGCAGGGTGGGAGGAGATACGCAGTATTTT.